The rows below give T cell receptor beta chains drawn from one sample of a study of OX40 agonist ivuxolimab in advanced cancers. Method: immunoSEQ multiplex PCR; TCRdb's copy keeps in-frame clones and lacks some. The table has around 30,000 clones, roughly 83% seen once. The specimen was CD4+ or CD8+ T cells sorted from blood, collected in a trial of the OX40 agonist ivuxolimab. These receptors were collected from an adult with an advanced solid tumor such as melanoma, head and neck, liver or kidney cancer. Both conserved end residues are part of each CDR3. D genes are given only for firm matches. Expanded clones get a size class; other rows say once, few or many, or leave the size out.

>TRBJ2-6|TRBV15|18|.|.
CATSREVGVLSGANVLTF
TGTGCCACCAGCAGAGAGGTAGGAGTCCTCTCTGGGGCCAACGTCCTGACTTTC
>TRBJ2-2|TRBV30|15|TRBD2|.
CAWSVGGRDTGELFF
TGTGCCTGGAGTGTAGGCGGGAGGGACACCGGGGAGCTGTTTTTT
>TRBJ2-7|TRBV27|12|.|once
CASSLSLSEQYF
TGTGCCAGCAGTTTATCGCTTTCCGAGCAGTACTTC
>TRBJ2-5|TRBV27|15|TRBD2|.
CASSPWGTSEETQYF
TGTGCCAGCAGTCCTTGGGGGACTAGCGAAGAGACCCAGTACTTC
>TRBJ2-2|TRBV10-2|13|.|.
CASSEWGTGELFF
TGCGCCAGCAGTGAATGGGGAACCGGGGAGCTGTTTTTT
>TRBJ1-1|TRBV7-7|10|.|.
CAQVDTEAFF
TGTGCTCAGGTGGACACTGAAGCTTTCTTT
>TRBJ2-7|TRBV6-6|14|.|few
CASAEGGEADEQYF
TGTGCCAGCGCGGAGGGGGGAGAGGCAGACGAGCAGTACTTC
>TRBJ2-1|TRBV5-1|14|TRBD1|.
CASRPGTGGDEQFF
TGCGCCTCGAGACCCGGGACAGGGGGGGATGAGCAGTTCTTC
>TRBJ1-2|TRBV29-1|11|.|.
CSVDSSGGYTF
TGCAGCGTTGACAGCTCTGGTGGCTACACCTTC
>TRBJ1-3|TRBV27|16|TRBD1|.
CASSLGSGGAGNTIYF
TGTGCCAGCAGTTTAGGGTCAGGGGGAGCTGGAAACACCATATATTTT
>TRBJ1-1|TRBV7-9|14|.|.
CASSLMRGNTEAFF
TGTGCCAGCAGCTTAATGAGGGGGAACACTGAAGCTTTCTTT
>TRBJ1-1|TRBV10-3|13|.|.
CAIGLTVNTEAFF
TGTGCCATCGGGTTAACAGTGAACACTGAAGCTTTCTTT
>TRBJ2-3|TRBV5-4|15|.|.
CASRALALEGDTQYF
TGTGCCAGCCGGGCACTAGCCCTAGAAGGAGATACGCAGTATTTT
>TRBJ2-7|TRBV11-1|11|.|.
CASGPSYEQYF
TGTGCCAGCGGGCCCTCCTACGAGCAGTACTTC
>TRBJ2-3|TRBV5-6|16|.|.
CASSPWTDFDTDTQYF
TGTGCCAGCAGCCCATGGACGGACTTTGACACAGATACGCAGTATTTT
>TRBJ1-6|TRBV19|14|TRBD1|.
CASSPTGFNSPLHF
TGTGCCAGTAGCCCGACAGGGTTTAATTCACCCCTCCACTTT
>TRBJ2-5|TRBV4-1|16|TRBD2|.
CASSQGSGRAGETQYF
TGCGCCAGCAGCCAAGGTAGCGGGAGGGCCGGAGAGACCCAGTACTTC
>TRBJ2-1|TRBV2|15|.|.
CASSAGTDRYNEQFF
TGTGCCAGCAGTGCCGGAACGGACCGCTACAATGAGCAGTTCTTC
>TRBJ2-7|TRBV2|14|TRBD1|.
CASRPGQLAYEQYF
TGTGCCAGCAGACCGGGACAGTTGGCCTACGAGCAGTACTTC
>TRBJ1-1|TRBV6-1|12|.|.
CASSHKNTEAFF
TGTGCCAGCAGTCATAAGAACACTGAAGCTTTCTTT